Each of the 15 T cell receptor beta chains below was sequenced from the same sample in a study of blood T cell repertoires in COVID-19. Only in-frame clones appear in the TCRdb table, and some are missing; sequencing was by immunoSEQ multiplex PCR. The table shows about 150,000 clones, with around 81% occurring only once. The sample consisted of peripheral blood. The source of these receptors is a man between 65 and 79 years old with active or convalescent COVID-19.

The chain is built from TRBV29-1 and TRBJ1-1; tentative D call: TRBD1 (5 bases). V was pared by 1 base and J by 13 bases, with 19 bases between. Germline assignment: CDR1 SQVTM and CDR2 ANQGSEA. This CDR3 spans 13 amino acids. The CDR3 region is CSVEAPGGRVGFF. DNA for the CDR3: TGCAGCGTTGAAGCACCCGGGGGTCGGGTAGGTTTCTTT.

The rearrangement uses TRBV28 and TRBJ2-7; TRBD1 aligns across 10 bases. Germline values: CDR1 MDHEN, CDR2 SYDVKM. Trimming removed 5 bases from V and 7 bases from J; junction bases left unmatched: 8. The CDR3 has 14 residues. The DNA for the CDR3 is TGTGCCAGCAGTATGAGACAGGGGGCTTGGGAGCAGTACTTC. Protein: CASSMRQGAWEQYF.

The gene calls are TRBV15 and TRBJ2-1; D may be TRBD2 (6 bases). Germline lookup yields CDR1 LNHNV and CDR2 YYDKDF (reference sequence). The CDR3 extends over 17 amino acids. Trimming removed 3 bases from V and 7 bases from J, with 22 bases in between. CDR3 DNA: TGTGCCACCAGCAGGGGATCCGGGACCCGTGGGAGGAATGAGCAGTTCTTC. It yields the protein CATSRGSGTRGRNEQFF. Together with reference TRBV15 and TRBJ2-1, the CDR3 gives the full variable domain: DAMVIQNPRYQVTQFGKPVTLSCSQTLNHNVMYWYQQKSSQAPKLLFHYYDKDFNNEADTPDNFQSRRPNTSFCFLDIRSPGLGDTAMYLCATSRGSGTRGRNEQFFGPGTRLTVL.

The chain has TRBV5-1 and TRBJ2-1; tentatively, D is TRBD2 (6 bases). Trimming stripped 4 bases from V and 7 bases from J, with 18 bases between. The germline V gene has CDR1 SGHRS and CDR2 YFSETQ. This CDR3 spans 15 amino acids. The CDR3 bases are TGCGCCAGCAGCATCCGCGGAGGGCCCCCTAATGAGCAGTTCTTC. Translated, it gives CASSIRGGPPNEQFF.

There are many counts of this clone. This chain joins TRBV11-2 and TRBJ2-1, with D possibly matching TRBD2 (5 bases). The CDR3 has 16 amino acids. Trimming left V 1 base short and J 0 bases short, with 10 bases between. The germline V gene encodes CDR1 SGHAT and CDR2 FQNNGV. The CDR3 here is CASSLGAESSYNEQFF. The CDR3 DNA follows: TGTGCCAGCAGCTTAGGAGCGGAAAGCTCCTACAATGAGCAGTTCTTC.

The V and J genes are TRBV7-2 and TRBJ1-6, with TRBD1 identical over 8 bases. The V and J ends lost 2 bases and 6 bases, in that order; junction bases with no gene match: 9. The CDR3 is 17 residues long. CDR1 and CDR2 (germline): SGHTA, FQGNSA. The CDR3 DNA reads TGTGCCAGCAGCTTATCGGGGACAGGAGGGGGTAATTCACCCCTCCACTTT. It encodes CASSLSGTGGGNSPLHF.

The chain recombines TRBV6-6 with TRBJ1-3; TRBD1 matches at 7 bases. This CDR3 region has 12 residues. The trim removed 10 bases at V and 4 bases at J, leaving 4 bases unmatched. Per the germline V gene, CDR1 is MNHNY and CDR2 is SVGAGI (reference sequence). The CDR3 protein is CATMTGGNTIYF. The CDR3, as DNA: TGTGCCACCATGACAGGGGGAAACACCATATATTTT.

The chain carries TRBV4-1 and TRBJ2-1, with 10 bases that match TRBD1. The CDR3 totals 17 residues. CDR1 is MGHRA, CDR2 YSYEKL, per germline. The V gene end was trimmed by 3 bases and the J gene end by 8 bases; junction bases not matched to a gene: 13. Written as DNA, the CDR3 is TGCGCCAGCAGCCAGGGACGACAGGGGGCGCCCGTGGATGAGCAGTTCTTC. Translating it yields CASSQGRQGAPVDEQFF.

The rearrangement links TRBV7-2 to TRBJ2-7, with TRBD2 as a possible D gene (7 bases). The CDR3 extends over 17 amino acids. Germline V lookup: CDR1 SGHTA, CDR2 FQGNSA. Trimming left V 5 bases short and J 0 bases short, with 20 bases between. The DNA for the CDR3 is TGTGCCAGCAGCCCAGGAGGGGGAGGGAGGGGCTCCTACGAGCAGTACTTC. It codes for CASSPGGGGRGSYEQYF.

This clone was seen once. The chain links TRBV24-1 to TRBJ1-2, with D perhaps TRBD1 (5 bases). CDR1 is KGHDR, CDR2 SFDVKD, per germline. The CDR3 has 15 amino acids. V lost 10 bases and J 2 bases, leaving 19 bases between the germline ends. CDR3 bases: TGTGCCACACAAGCAAGGGGCGACTTAAACTATGGCTACACCTTC. It translates to CATQARGDLNYGYTF.

The V call is TRBV7-9, the J call TRBJ2-3; 13 bases agree with TRBD2. The CDR3 loop spans 18 amino acids. Trimming at V came to 5 bases and at J to 0 bases, leaving 8 bases not matched to a gene. Germline values: CDR1 SEHNR, CDR2 FQNEAQ (reference sequence). CDR3 loop: CASSNPGLAGTSTDTQYF. CDR3 nucleotide sequence: TGTGCCAGCAGCAATCCGGGACTAGCGGGAACTAGCACAGATACGCAGTATTTT.

The chain is built from TRBV28 and TRBJ2-7; 7 positions match TRBD1. This CDR3 has 15 residues. Germline V gene sequence: CDR1 MDHEN, CDR2 SYDVKM. The trim removed 6 bases at V and 2 bases at J, leaving 10 bases unmatched. The CDR3 nucleotides are TGTGCCAGCAGGTTCCTACAGGGGACCACCTACGAGCAGTACTTC. This codes for CASRFLQGTTYEQYF.

The CDR3: CSVLAGPGYEQYF. The CDR3 nucleotides are TGCAGCGTTTTAGCGGGGCCTGGTTACGAGCAGTACTTC. The chain carries TRBV29-1 and TRBJ2-7; TRBD2 agrees at 8 bases. The J segment lost 4 bases and the V segment lost 5 bases, leaving 7 bases of the junction unmatched. CDR3 length: 13 residues. Germline loops: CDR1 SQVTM, CDR2 ANQGSEA.

The chain recombines TRBV2 with TRBJ1-1; D is unresolved. Germline CDR1 reads SNHLY; CDR2 reads FYNNEI. Trimming took 6 bases from V and 4 from J, leaving 9 bases between them. The CDR3 runs to 12 residues. This CDR3 is CASRSGGTEAFF. CDR3 coding DNA: TGTGCCAGCAGAAGCGGTGGCACTGAAGCTTTCTTT.

This clone was counted a single time. The chain is built from TRBV11-2 and TRBJ2-4, with D unclear. Germline CDR1 is SGHAT and CDR2 is FQNNGV. Trimming removed 5 bases at V and 4 bases at J, with 6 bases between. The CDR3 is made up of 12 amino acids. For the CDR3, the DNA is TGTGCCAGCAGCCCCCTGAAAAACATTCAGTACTTC. Translating it yields CASSPLKNIQYF.